A single TCR beta chain is shown here with its context. Antigen specificity is unknown. V was cut by 2 bases and J by 0 bases, with 13 bases left in between. The germline CDR1 and CDR2 sequences are SGHDN and FVKESK. The CDR3 covers 16 residues. This sample is drawn from a study of beta chain features in type 1 diabetes. Reverse transcription of all isolated RNA meant that expressed TCRB transcripts were sequenced. TCRdb keeps only in-frame clones here, not all; method: immunoSEQ multiplex PCR. Among about 160,000 clones listed, 6.5% to 8.5% were seen once. Whole-study findings and limits: Moderate but significant shortening of TCRB CDR3s was recorded in all four CD4+ subsets from Type 1 diabetes patients.

The receptor comes from a young man with type 1 diabetes. The chain carries TRBV14 and TRBJ1-2; tentatively, D is TRBD1 (6 bases). Source material: central memory CD4+ T cells from blood. The CDR3 bases are TGTGCCAGCAGCCAACGAGCGCAGGGGTCTAACTATGGCTACACCTTC. Translated: CASSQRAQGSNYGYTF.